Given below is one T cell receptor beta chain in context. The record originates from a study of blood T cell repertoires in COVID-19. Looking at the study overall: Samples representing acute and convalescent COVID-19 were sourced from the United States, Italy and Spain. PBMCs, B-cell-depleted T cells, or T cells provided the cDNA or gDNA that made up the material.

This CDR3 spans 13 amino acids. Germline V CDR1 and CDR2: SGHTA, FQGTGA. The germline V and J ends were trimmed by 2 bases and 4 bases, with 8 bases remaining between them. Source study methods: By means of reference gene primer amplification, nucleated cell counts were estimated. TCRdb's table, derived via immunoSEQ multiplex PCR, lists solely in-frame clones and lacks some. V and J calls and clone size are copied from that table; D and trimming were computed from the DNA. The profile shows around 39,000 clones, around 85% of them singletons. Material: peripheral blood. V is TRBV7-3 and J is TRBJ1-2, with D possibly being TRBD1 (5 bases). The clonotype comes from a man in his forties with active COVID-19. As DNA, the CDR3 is TGTGCCAGCAGCTTATCGGGGGGCTATGGCTACACCTTC. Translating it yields CASSLSGGYGYTF.